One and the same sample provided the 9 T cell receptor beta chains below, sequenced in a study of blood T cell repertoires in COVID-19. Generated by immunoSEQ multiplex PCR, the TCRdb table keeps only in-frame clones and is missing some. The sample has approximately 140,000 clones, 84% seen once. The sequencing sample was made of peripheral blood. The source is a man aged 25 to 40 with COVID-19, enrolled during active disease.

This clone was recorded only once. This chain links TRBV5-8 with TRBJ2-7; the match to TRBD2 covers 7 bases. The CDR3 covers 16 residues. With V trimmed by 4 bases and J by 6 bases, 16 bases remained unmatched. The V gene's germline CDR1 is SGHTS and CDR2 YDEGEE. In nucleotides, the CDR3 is TGTGCCAGCAGCCCCGCATGGGGGGAGGGCCCCTCCGAGCAGTACTTC. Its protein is CASSPAWGEGPSEQYF.

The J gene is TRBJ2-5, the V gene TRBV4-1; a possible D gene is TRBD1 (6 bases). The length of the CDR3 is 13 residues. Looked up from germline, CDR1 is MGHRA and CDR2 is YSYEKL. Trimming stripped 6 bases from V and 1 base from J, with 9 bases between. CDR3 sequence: CASSRTVQETQYF. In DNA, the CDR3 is TGCGCCAGCAGTCGGACAGTCCAAGAGACCCAGTACTTC.

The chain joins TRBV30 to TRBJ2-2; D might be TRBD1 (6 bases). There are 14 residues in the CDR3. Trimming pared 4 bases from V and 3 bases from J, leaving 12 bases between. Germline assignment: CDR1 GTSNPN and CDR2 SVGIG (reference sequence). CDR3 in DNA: TGTGCCTGGAAGTGGGGGCCGGACACCGGGGAGCTGTTTTTT. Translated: CAWKWGPDTGELFF.

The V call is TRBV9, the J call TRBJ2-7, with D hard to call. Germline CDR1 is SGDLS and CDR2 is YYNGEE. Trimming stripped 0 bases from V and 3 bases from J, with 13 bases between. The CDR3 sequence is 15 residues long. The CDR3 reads CASSVGAVINYEQYF. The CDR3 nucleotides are TGTGCCAGCAGCGTAGGGGCAGTCATAAACTACGAGCAGTACTTC.

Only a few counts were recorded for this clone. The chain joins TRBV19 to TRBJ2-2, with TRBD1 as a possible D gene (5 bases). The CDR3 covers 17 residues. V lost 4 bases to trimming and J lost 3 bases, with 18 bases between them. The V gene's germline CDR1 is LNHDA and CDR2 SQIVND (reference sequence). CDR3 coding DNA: TGTGCCAGTAGTAAGCCCCCTCGCCCAGGGTACACCGGGGAGCTGTTTTTT. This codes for CASSKPPRPGYTGELFF. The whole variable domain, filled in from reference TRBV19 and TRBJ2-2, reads DGGITQSPKYLFRKEGQNVTLSCEQNLNHDAMYWYRQDPGQGLRLIYYSQIVNDFQKGDIAEGYSVSREKKESFPLTVTSAQKNPTAFYLCASSKPPRPGYTGELFFGEGSRLTVL.

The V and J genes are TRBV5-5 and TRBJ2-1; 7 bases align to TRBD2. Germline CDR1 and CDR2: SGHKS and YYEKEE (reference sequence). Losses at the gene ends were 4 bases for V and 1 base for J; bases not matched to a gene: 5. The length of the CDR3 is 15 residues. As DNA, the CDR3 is TGTGCCAGCAGCCCCGGCGGGGGATCCTACAATGAGCAGTTCTTC. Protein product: CASSPGGGSYNEQFF.

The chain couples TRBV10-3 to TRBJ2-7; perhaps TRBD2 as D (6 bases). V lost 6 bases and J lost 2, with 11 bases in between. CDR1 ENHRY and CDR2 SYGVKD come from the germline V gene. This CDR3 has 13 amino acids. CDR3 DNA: TGTGCCATCAGACCGGGACTTCCCTACGAGCAGTACTTC. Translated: CAIRPGLPYEQYF.

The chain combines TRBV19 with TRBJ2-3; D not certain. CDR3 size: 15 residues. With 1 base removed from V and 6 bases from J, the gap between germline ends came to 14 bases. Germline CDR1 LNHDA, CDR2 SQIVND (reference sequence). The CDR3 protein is CASSIGPRRSDTQYF. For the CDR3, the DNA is TGTGCCAGTAGTATAGGGCCCCGGCGGTCGGATACGCAGTATTTT.

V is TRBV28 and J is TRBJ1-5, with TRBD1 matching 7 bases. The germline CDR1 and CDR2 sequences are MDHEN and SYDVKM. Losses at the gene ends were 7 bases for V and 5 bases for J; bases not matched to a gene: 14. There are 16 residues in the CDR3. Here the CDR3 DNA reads TGTGCCAGCATGCCCCCCCGACAGGGAGTCCATCAGCCCCAGCATTTT. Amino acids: CASMPPRQGVHQPQHF.